This note documents a single T cell receptor (beta chain) sequence. This entry belongs to a study of blood T cell repertoires in COVID-19. Whole-study context: Sites in the United States, Italy and Spain provided acute and convalescent COVID-19 samples. Sample material is recorded as cDNA or gDNA derived from T cells, B-cell-depleted T cells, or PBMCs.

Sequenced by immunoSEQ multiplex PCR; TCRdb stores in-frame clones only, minus some. The table includes hundreds of thousands of clones, approximately 80% detected once. V lost 2 bases, J lost 5 bases, and 21 bases lay in between. Looked up from germline, CDR1 is MDHEN and CDR2 is SYDVKM. The CDR3 contains 17 residues. V is TRBV28 and J is TRBJ1-2; possible D gene TRBD1, 6 bases. This clonotype was sampled from a woman in her forties with acute COVID-19. What was sequenced was PBMCs or T cells enriched from blood (not recorded which). DNA for the CDR3: TGTGCCAGCAGTTTACGACAGGCAGCCCTAACTGGGTATGGCTACACCTTC. Its protein is CASSLRQAALTGYGYTF.